Listed below are T cell receptor beta chains from one sample, sequenced in a study of graft-versus-host responses after intestinal transplantation. The assay was immunoSEQ multiplex PCR, and TCRdb's table has in-frame clones only and misses some. Altogether approximately 63,000 clones are present, almost 95% being singletons, with the ten largest covering about 0.41%. Their specific antigens are unknown. Sequencing was performed on unstimulated CD4+ T cells sorted from spleen or lymph node cells, taken before transplant. Source of these receptors: a human donor who was the organ donor for an intestinal transplant. CDR3s include the opening cysteine and the closing phenylalanine or tryptophan. The D gene is left open where the match is weak. The size of a clone is reported for some rows only, either as once, few or many, or as a class for expanded clones.

clone size	J gene	D gene	V gene	CDR3 protein	CDR3 DNA
NA	TRBJ1-1	TRBD1	TRBV7-3	CASSAPGQENTEAFF	TGTGCCAGCAGCGCCCCGGGACAGGAGAACACTGAAGCTTTCTTT
NA	TRBJ1-3	TRBD1	TRBV7-3	CASSLGTGRAAGNTIYF	TGTGCCAGCAGCTTGGGGACAGGGAGGGCGGCTGGAAACACCATATATTTT
NA	TRBJ1-6	TRBD1	TRBV15	CATSRDHGRGTGIRRVNSPLHF	TGTGCCACCAGCAGAGATCACGGGCGCGGGACAGGGATCCGAAGGGTAAATTCACCCCTCCACTTT
NA	TRBJ1-6	NA	TRBV2	CASSGDTGGSPLHF	TGTGCCAGCAGTGGGGACACCGGCGGTTCACCCCTCCACTTT
NA	TRBJ2-5	TRBD2	TRBV25-1	CASSSGGVREQETQYF	TGTGCCAGCAGTTCGGGTGGGGTGCGGGAGCAAGAGACCCAGTACTTC
NA	TRBJ1-4	NA	TRBV7-6	CASSLGPHNEKLFF	TGTGCCAGCAGCCTCGGGCCGCATAATGAAAAACTGTTTTTT
NA	TRBJ2-5	TRBD2	TRBV4-1	CASSQLGLAVETQYF	TGCGCCAGCAGCCAATTGGGACTAGCGGTTGAGACCCAGTACTTC
NA	TRBJ2-1	TRBD2	TRBV5-4	CASSSRRASGDEQFF	TGTGCCAGCAGCTCCCGACGGGCTAGCGGGGATGAGCAGTTCTTC
NA	TRBJ2-7	TRBD2	TRBV6-5	CASSTGLADLYEQYF	TGTGCCAGCAGTACGGGACTAGCGGATCTCTACGAGCAGTACTTC
few	TRBJ2-5	TRBD2	TRBV11-2	CASSLSGLAGETQYF	TGTGCCAGCAGCCTATCCGGACTAGCGGGAGAGACCCAGTACTTC
NA	TRBJ2-1	NA	TRBV7-2	CASSPTALVIRRNEQFF	TGTGCCAGCAGCCCCACCGCACTAGTTATTAGGAGGAATGAGCAGTTCTTC
NA	TRBJ2-1	TRBD2	TRBV19	CASTSGTSGGYEQFF	TGTGCCAGTACAAGCGGGACTAGCGGGGGGTATGAGCAGTTCTTC
NA	TRBJ1-1	NA	TRBV9	CASSVVRGTEAFF	TGTGCCAGCAGCGTAGTGCGGGGCACTGAAGCTTTCTTT
NA	TRBJ1-3	NA	TRBV18	CASSPYSTWTSGNTIYF	TGTGCCAGCTCACCCTACTCAACCTGGACCTCTGGAAACACCATATATTTT
few	TRBJ2-7	TRBD1	TRBV5-1	CASSLDRGHEQYF	TGCGCCAGCAGCTTGGACAGGGGGCACGAGCAGTACTTC
NA	TRBJ2-7	TRBD2	TRBV7-9	CASSLNGGAEQYF	TGTGCCAGCAGCTTAAACGGGGGGGCCGAGCAGTACTTC
NA	TRBJ2-7	TRBD1	TRBV6-6	CASSYSWTGYEQYF	TGTGCCAGCAGTTACTCCTGGACAGGCTACGAGCAGTACTTC
NA	TRBJ1-2	NA	TRBV10-3	CAISESSGYGYTF	TGTGCCATCAGTGAGTCGTCTGGCTATGGCTACACCTTC
NA	TRBJ1-5	NA	TRBV6-6	CASRQIYSNQPQHF	TGTGCCAGCAGACAGATTTATAGCAATCAGCCCCAGCATTTT
NA	TRBJ1-6	NA	TRBV7-8	CASSARREYNSPLHF	TGTGCCAGCAGCGCCAGGCGGGAATATAATTCACCCCTCCACTTT
NA	TRBJ2-1	NA	TRBV19	CASSIVTGPNEQFF	TGTGCCAGTAGTATAGTAACAGGGCCCAATGAGCAGTTCTTC
NA	TRBJ1-4	NA	TRBV5-1	CASSAGTKVGDEKLFF	TGCGCCAGCAGCGCCGGGACAAAGGTGGGGGATGAAAAACTGTTTTTT
once	TRBJ2-4	NA	TRBV6-4	CASSRTRVDRQYF	TGTGCCAGCAGTAGGACGAGGGTAGACCGTCAGTACTTC
NA	TRBJ2-7	TRBD1	TRBV19	CASSTRGQGGNEQYF	TGTGCCAGTAGTACCCGGGGACAGGGGGGCAACGAGCAGTACTTC
NA	TRBJ2-5	NA	TRBV5-1	CASSLDAVGGTQYF	TGCGCCAGCAGCTTGGACGCCGTGGGAGGGACCCAGTACTTC
NA	TRBJ2-2	NA	TRBV11-3	CASSLNGKNTGELFF	TGTGCCAGCAGCTTAAACGGAAAGAACACCGGGGAGCTGTTTTTT
NA	TRBJ2-7	NA	TRBV5-5	CASSFDPHRRDSYEQYF	TGTGCCAGCAGCTTCGATCCCCACCGGCGGGACTCCTACGAGCAGTACTTC
NA	TRBJ1-5	NA	TRBV2	CASSPTGRSNQPQHF	TGTGCCAGCAGTCCTACCGGGAGGAGCAATCAGCCCCAGCATTTT
NA	TRBJ2-7	TRBD1	TRBV6-4	CASSDSEFYPGQPYEQYF	TGTGCCAGCAGTGACTCGGAATTTTACCCGGGACAGCCCTACGAGCAGTACTTC